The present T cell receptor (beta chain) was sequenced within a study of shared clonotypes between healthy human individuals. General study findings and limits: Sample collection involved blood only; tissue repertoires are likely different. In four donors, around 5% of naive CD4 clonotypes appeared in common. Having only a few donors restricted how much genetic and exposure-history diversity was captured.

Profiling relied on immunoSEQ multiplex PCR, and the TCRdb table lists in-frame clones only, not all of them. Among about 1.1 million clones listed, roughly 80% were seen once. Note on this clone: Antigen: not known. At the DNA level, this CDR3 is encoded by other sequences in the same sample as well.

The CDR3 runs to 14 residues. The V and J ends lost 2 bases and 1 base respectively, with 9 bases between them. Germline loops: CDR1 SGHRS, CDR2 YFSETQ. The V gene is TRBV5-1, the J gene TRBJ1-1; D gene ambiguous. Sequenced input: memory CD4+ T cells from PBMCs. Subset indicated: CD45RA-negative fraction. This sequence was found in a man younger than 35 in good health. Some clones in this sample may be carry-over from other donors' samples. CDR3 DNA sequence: TGCGCCAGCAGCTTCGCGACGGGGAACACTGAAGCTTTCTTT. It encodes CASSFATGNTEAFF.